These T cell receptor beta chains were read from a single sample in a study of T cells in Graves' hyperthyroidism and ophthalmopathy. TCRdb re-called the multiplex PCR reads with MiXCR, one entry per CDR3 protein. The table includes under 350,000 distinct CDR3 sequences, about a sixth detected once. Sequencing was carried out using blood. Every receptor here comes from a woman between 55 and 75 years old with Graves' ophthalmopathy. The CDR3 runs from the conserved cysteine through the conserved F or W. Fields, in order: J gene, clone size, V gene, D gene, CDR3 protein, CDR3 DNA. A D gene is named only where the DNA matches it firmly. Clone sizes are given selectively: once, few, many, or a class where the clone is expanded.

j_gene: TRBJ2-5; abundance: many; v_gene: TRBV7-8; d_gene: NA; CDR3aa: CASTPEGSPETQYF; CDR3nt: TGTGCCAGTACCCCCGAGGGTAGCCCAGAGACCCAGTACTTC
j_gene: TRBJ1-1; abundance: NA; v_gene: TRBV5-4; d_gene: NA; CDR3aa: CASSYGGPMNTEAFF; CDR3nt: TGTGCCAGCAGCTACGGGGGCCCCATGAACACTGAAGCTTTCTTT
j_gene: TRBJ1-5; abundance: many; v_gene: TRBV5-6; d_gene: TRBD1; CDR3aa: CASSPDRGKGNQPQHF; CDR3nt: TGTGCCAGCAGCCCCGACAGGGGTAAGGGCAATCAGCCCCAGCATTTT
j_gene: TRBJ2-3; abundance: NA; v_gene: TRBV12-3/TRBV12-4; d_gene: NA; CDR3aa: CASSLRSAGPSTDTQYF; CDR3nt: TGTGCCAGCAGTTTACGATCCGCGGGCCCTAGCACAGATACGCAGTATTTT
j_gene: TRBJ2-1; abundance: NA; v_gene: TRBV19; d_gene: NA; CDR3aa: CASSKTYGGLSYEQFF; CDR3nt: TGTGCCAGTAGCAAGACTTACGGGGGCCTTTCCTACGAGCAGTTCTTC
j_gene: TRBJ2-5; abundance: many; v_gene: TRBV20-1; d_gene: NA; CDR3aa: CSADVSETQYF; CDR3nt: TGCAGTGCGGACGTATCAGAGACCCAGTACTTC
j_gene: TRBJ1-2; abundance: NA; v_gene: TRBV7-2; d_gene: NA; CDR3aa: CASSLGSGSGYTF; CDR3nt: TGTGCCAGCAGCTTAGGTTCGGGGAGTGGCTACACCTTC
j_gene: TRBJ2-2; abundance: NA; v_gene: TRBV11-2; d_gene: NA; CDR3aa: CASSSVMGNTGELFF; CDR3nt: TGTGCCAGCAGCTCAGTGATGGGGAACACCGGGGAGCTGTTTTTT
j_gene: TRBJ2-7; abundance: many; v_gene: TRBV9; d_gene: TRBD1; CDR3aa: CASSVAAGQGYEQYF; CDR3nt: TGTGCCAGCAGCGTAGCCGCGGGACAGGGCTACGAGCAGTACTTC
j_gene: TRBJ2-3; abundance: few; v_gene: TRBV7-8; d_gene: NA; CDR3aa: CASSLGASVSDTQYF; CDR3nt: TGTGCCAGCAGCTTAGGGGCTAGCGTTTCAGATACGCAGTATTTT
j_gene: TRBJ2-1; abundance: many; v_gene: TRBV7-9; d_gene: TRBD2; CDR3aa: CASSLGGGANEQFF; CDR3nt: TGTGCCAGCAGCTTAGGCGGGGGGGCCAATGAGCAGTTCTTC
j_gene: TRBJ2-3; abundance: NA; v_gene: TRBV9; d_gene: NA; CDR3aa: CASSDDQDSSDTQYF; CDR3nt: TGTGCCAGCAGCGACGACCAAGACAGTTCAGATACGCAGTATTTT
j_gene: TRBJ1-3; abundance: many; v_gene: TRBV20-1; d_gene: NA; CDR3aa: CSASPGTGNTIYF; CDR3nt: TGCAGTGCTAGTCCTGGCACTGGAAACACCATATATTTT
j_gene: TRBJ1-5; abundance: many; v_gene: TRBV12-3/TRBV12-4; d_gene: NA; CDR3aa: CASSFVGGSRYYSNQPQHF; CDR3nt: TGTGCCAGCAGTTTTGTCGGGGGATCTCGCTACTATAGCAATCAGCCCCAGCATTTT
j_gene: TRBJ2-4; abundance: NA; v_gene: TRBV20-1; d_gene: NA; CDR3aa: CSARERGGGENIQYF; CDR3nt: TGCAGTGCTAGAGAAAGGGGGGGGGGGGAAAACATTCAGTACTTC
j_gene: TRBJ2-7; abundance: many; v_gene: TRBV7-4; d_gene: TRBD1; CDR3aa: CASSLPDRDQTYEQYF; CDR3nt: TGTGCCAGCAGCCTTCCCGACAGGGATCAAACCTACGAGCAGTACTTC
j_gene: TRBJ2-7; abundance: many; v_gene: TRBV18; d_gene: TRBD1; CDR3aa: CASSPRTGATYEQYF; CDR3nt: TGTGCCAGCTCACCGCGGACAGGGGCGACCTACGAGCAGTACTTC
j_gene: TRBJ2-7; abundance: NA; v_gene: TRBV7-8; d_gene: NA; CDR3aa: CASSPSGTIYEQYF; CDR3nt: TGTGCCAGCAGCCCTTCTGGGACCATCTACGAGCAGTACTTC
j_gene: TRBJ1-4; abundance: few; v_gene: TRBV4-1; d_gene: TRBD1; CDR3aa: CASSQNPGQGNEKLFF; CDR3nt: TGCGCCAGCAGCCAAAACCCAGGACAGGGCAATGAAAAACTGTTTTTT
j_gene: TRBJ1-2; abundance: many; v_gene: TRBV28; d_gene: NA; CDR3aa: CASSLRGNGYTF; CDR3nt: TGTGCCAGCAGTTTAAGGGGGAATGGCTACACCTTC
j_gene: TRBJ1-5; abundance: many; v_gene: TRBV18; d_gene: NA; CDR3aa: CASSPPREGGNQPQHF; CDR3nt: TGTGCCAGCTCACCACCTCGCGAGGGGGGGAATCAGCCCCAGCATTTT
j_gene: TRBJ1-6; abundance: many; v_gene: TRBV28; d_gene: TRBD1; CDR3aa: CASRTTGRSPLHF; CDR3nt: TGTGCCAGCAGGACGACAGGGAGATCACCCCTCCACTTT
j_gene: TRBJ2-7; abundance: NA; v_gene: TRBV20-1; d_gene: NA; CDR3aa: CSARVWLYEQYF; CDR3nt: TGCAGTGCTAGAGTTTGGCTTTACGAGCAGTACTTC
j_gene: TRBJ2-1; abundance: many; v_gene: TRBV7-9; d_gene: NA; CDR3aa: CASSHGSSYNEQFF; CDR3nt: TGTGCCAGCAGCCACGGAAGCTCCTACAATGAGCAGTTCTTC
j_gene: TRBJ1-2; abundance: many; v_gene: TRBV6-1; d_gene: TRBD1; CDR3aa: CASSTGDYGYTF; CDR3nt: TGTGCCAGCAGCACAGGGGACTATGGCTACACCTTC
j_gene: TRBJ2-2; abundance: many; v_gene: TRBV6-2/TRBV6-3; d_gene: NA; CDR3aa: CASSYSIQGRAGELFF; CDR3nt: TGTGCCAGCAGTTACTCGATCCAGGGAAGGGCCGGGGAGCTGTTTTTT
j_gene: TRBJ2-5; abundance: many; v_gene: TRBV3-1; d_gene: NA; CDR3aa: CASSQGGGQETQYF; CDR3nt: TGTGCCAGCAGCCAAGGAGGAGGTCAAGAGACCCAGTACTTC
j_gene: TRBJ1-1; abundance: many; v_gene: TRBV9; d_gene: NA; CDR3aa: CASSVEKVNTEAFF; CDR3nt: TGTGCCAGCAGCGTAGAGAAGGTGAACACTGAAGCTTTCTTT
j_gene: TRBJ2-7; abundance: many; v_gene: TRBV6-5; d_gene: TRBD1; CDR3aa: CASSYRGSTGGMYEQYF; CDR3nt: TGTGCCAGCAGTTACAGAGGTTCGACAGGGGGCATGTACGAGCAGTACTTC
j_gene: TRBJ1-1; abundance: many; v_gene: TRBV7-6; d_gene: NA; CDR3aa: CASSSLGHPSWDTEAFF; CDR3nt: TGTGCCAGCAGCTCACTGGGACACCCCTCATGGGACACTGAAGCTTTCTTT
j_gene: TRBJ2-3; abundance: few; v_gene: TRBV3-1; d_gene: TRBD2; CDR3aa: CASSQGYYTGGADTQYF; CDR3nt: TGTGCCAGCAGCCAAGGGTACTACACGGGAGGTGCAGATACGCAGTATTTT
j_gene: TRBJ1-1; abundance: many; v_gene: TRBV5-1; d_gene: TRBD1; CDR3aa: CASSLSGQGFTEAFF; CDR3nt: TGCGCCAGCAGCTTATCGGGACAGGGTTTCACTGAAGCTTTCTTT
j_gene: TRBJ2-5; abundance: NA; v_gene: TRBV28; d_gene: TRBD2; CDR3aa: CASSSLWMGGETQYF; CDR3nt: TGTGCCAGCAGTTCCTTATGGATGGGGGGGGAGACCCAGTACTTC
j_gene: TRBJ2-7; abundance: NA; v_gene: TRBV6-1; d_gene: TRBD1; CDR3aa: CASRGGTGISYEQYF; CDR3nt: TGTGCCAGCAGGGGCGGGACAGGGATATCCTACGAGCAGTACTTC
j_gene: TRBJ1-4; abundance: few; v_gene: TRBV4-3; d_gene: NA; CDR3aa: CASSQEPQGFNEKLFF; CDR3nt: TGCGCCAGCAGCCAAGAACCCCAGGGGTTCAATGAAAAACTGTTTTTT
j_gene: TRBJ2-1; abundance: NA; v_gene: TRBV14; d_gene: NA; CDR3aa: CASSQRYNEQFF; CDR3nt: TGTGCCAGCAGCCAGCGTTACAATGAGCAGTTCTTC
j_gene: TRBJ2-1; abundance: many; v_gene: TRBV29-1; d_gene: NA; CDR3aa: CSVFVWERNEQFF; CDR3nt: TGCAGCGTTTTCGTATGGGAGAGGAATGAGCAGTTCTTC
j_gene: TRBJ2-5; abundance: few; v_gene: TRBV5-1; d_gene: NA; CDR3aa: CASSSGGGLEETQYF; CDR3nt: TGCGCCAGCAGCTCAGGGGGGGGACTGGAGGAGACCCAGTACTTC
j_gene: TRBJ1-3; abundance: NA; v_gene: TRBV5-1; d_gene: NA; CDR3aa: CASSFQPSMDSYSGNTIYF; CDR3nt: TGCGCCAGCAGCTTTCAACCCTCAATGGACAGCTACTCTGGAAACACCATATATTTT
j_gene: TRBJ2-1; abundance: few; v_gene: TRBV7-8; d_gene: NA; CDR3aa: CASSFRTRSSYNEQFF; CDR3nt: TGTGCCAGCAGCTTCCGGACTCGGAGCTCCTACAATGAGCAGTTCTTC
j_gene: TRBJ1-1; abundance: NA; v_gene: TRBV19; d_gene: TRBD1; CDR3aa: CASSRGRGTEAFF; CDR3nt: TGTGCCAGTTCCAGGGGGCGCGGGACTGAAGCTTTCTTT
j_gene: TRBJ2-3; abundance: few; v_gene: TRBV6-2/TRBV6-3; d_gene: TRBD2; CDR3aa: CASDNGRNTDTQYF; CDR3nt: TGTGCCAGCGATAACGGGAGGAACACAGATACGCAGTATTTT
j_gene: TRBJ1-6; abundance: many; v_gene: TRBV9; d_gene: NA; CDR3aa: CASSPGTLNSPLHF; CDR3nt: TGTGCCAGCAGCCCAGGGACACTCAATTCACCCCTCCACTTT
j_gene: TRBJ2-1; abundance: many; v_gene: TRBV28; d_gene: NA; CDR3aa: CASSLQAVEQFF; CDR3nt: TGTGCCAGCAGTTTACAGGCTGTTGAGCAGTTCTTC
j_gene: TRBJ2-4; abundance: many; v_gene: TRBV20-1; d_gene: NA; CDR3aa: CSASQTGDYKNIQYF; CDR3nt: TGCAGTGCTAGTCAGACAGGCGATTACAAAAACATTCAGTACTTC
j_gene: TRBJ2-1; abundance: NA; v_gene: TRBV6-2/TRBV6-3; d_gene: TRBD1; CDR3aa: CASSLDRGLLNEQFF; CDR3nt: TGTGCCAGCAGCTTAGACAGGGGGCTTTTGAATGAGCAGTTCTTC
j_gene: TRBJ2-5; abundance: once; v_gene: TRBV9; d_gene: TRBD2; CDR3aa: CASSVAGTFESGGETQYF; CDR3nt: TGTGCCAGCAGCGTCGCCGGGACGTTCGAGTCGGGGGGAGAGACCCAGTACTTC
j_gene: TRBJ2-4; abundance: once; v_gene: TRBV28; d_gene: NA; CDR3aa: CASSSSGRLRAKNIQYF; CDR3nt: TGTGCCAGCAGTTCCTCAGGCCGACTGAGGGCCAAAAACATTCAGTACTTC